This is a list of T cell receptor beta chains from one sample in a study of T cells after yellow fever vaccination. TCRdb re-analysed the 5' RACE reads in MiXCR, keeping a single row per CDR3 protein. Of some 160,000 distinct CDR3 sequences in the sample, approximately 10% are singletons; the top ten hold 35% to 40%. The sample in question was CD8+ T cells sorted from PBMCs, obtained 45 days after the yellow fever booster vaccination. Receptors were obtained from a man between 18 and 35 years old who received the YFV17D yellow fever vaccine. Each CDR3 is given with its conserved first and last residue. A D gene is named only where the DNA matches it firmly. Clone size appears in some rows only: once, few, many, or a class for an expanded clone.

V gene: TRBV5-1
clone size: -
J gene: TRBJ2-3
D gene: -
CDR3 protein: CASSNGTEMVADTQYF
CDR3 DNA: TGCGCCAGCAGCAATGGGACCGAAATGGTGGCAGATACGCAGTATTTT

V gene: TRBV6-2/TRBV6-3
clone size: -
J gene: TRBJ1-6
D gene: TRBD1
CDR3 protein: CASSRDRGNSPLHF
CDR3 DNA: TGTGCCAGCAGCCGGGACAGGGGTAATTCACCCCTCCACTTT

V gene: TRBV6-5
clone size: -
J gene: TRBJ1-2
D gene: -
CDR3 protein: CASTGLGNYGYTF
CDR3 DNA: TGTGCCAGTACAGGGTTGGGGAACTATGGCTACACCTTC

V gene: TRBV6-5
clone size: -
J gene: TRBJ1-2
D gene: TRBD1
CDR3 protein: CASNSGQTYGYTF
CDR3 DNA: TGTGCCAGCAATTCGGGACAGACGTATGGCTACACCTTC

V gene: TRBV7-9
clone size: many
J gene: TRBJ2-3
D gene: -
CDR3 protein: CASQVGPTDTQYF
CDR3 DNA: TGTGCCAGCCAAGTGGGTCCCACAGATACGCAGTATTTT

V gene: TRBV6-2/TRBV6-3
clone size: -
J gene: TRBJ1-6
D gene: -
CDR3 protein: CASSGDSPLHF
CDR3 DNA: TGTGCCAGCAGCGGAGATTCACCCCTCCACTTT

V gene: TRBV4-1
clone size: many
J gene: TRBJ2-1
D gene: -
CDR3 protein: CASSLQGGYEQFF
CDR3 DNA: TGCGCCAGCAGCCTCCAGGGGGGGTATGAGCAGTTCTTC

V gene: TRBV7-2
clone size: few
J gene: TRBJ1-2
D gene: TRBD1
CDR3 protein: CASRPQGAGEYGYTF
CDR3 DNA: TGTGCCAGCAGACCTCAGGGGGCGGGGGAATACGGCTACACCTTC

V gene: TRBV7-2
clone size: -
J gene: TRBJ1-1
D gene: -
CDR3 protein: CASRSMGGWMNTEAFF
CDR3 DNA: TGTGCCAGCAGATCGATGGGAGGGTGGATGAACACTGAAGCTTTCTTT

V gene: TRBV12-3/TRBV12-4
clone size: -
J gene: TRBJ2-5
D gene: -
CDR3 protein: CASKPSGGAQETQYF
CDR3 DNA: TGTGCCAGCAAACCCTCCGGGGGCGCCCAAGAGACCCAGTACTTC

V gene: TRBV4-3
clone size: many
J gene: TRBJ2-5
D gene: -
CDR3 protein: CASSQGPGGQETQYF
CDR3 DNA: TGCGCCAGCAGCCAAGGGCCCGGGGGCCAAGAGACCCAGTACTTC

V gene: TRBV7-9
clone size: few
J gene: TRBJ2-5
D gene: TRBD1
CDR3 protein: CASSLGQGVRETQYF
CDR3 DNA: TGTGCCAGCAGCTTGGGACAGGGAGTAAGAGAGACCCAGTACTTC

V gene: TRBV5-1
clone size: -
J gene: TRBJ2-7
D gene: -
CDR3 protein: CASSLGLGQAYEQYF
CDR3 DNA: TGCGCCAGCAGCTTGGGGCTTGGGCAGGCCTACGAGCAGTACTTC

V gene: TRBV5-1
clone size: many
J gene: TRBJ1-1
D gene: -
CDR3 protein: CASSLAGVGANTEAFF
CDR3 DNA: TGCGCCAGCAGCTTGGCTGGGGTAGGGGCGAACACTGAAGCTTTCTTT

V gene: TRBV7-9
clone size: many
J gene: TRBJ2-2
D gene: -
CDR3 protein: CASSLPGNTGELFF
CDR3 DNA: TGTGCCAGCAGCTTACCAGGGAACACCGGGGAGCTGTTTTTT

V gene: TRBV5-6
clone size: few
J gene: TRBJ2-3
D gene: -
CDR3 protein: CASSSPGPGSTDTQYF
CDR3 DNA: TGTGCCAGCAGCTCCCCGGGTCCGGGGAGCACAGATACGCAGTATTTT

V gene: TRBV12-3/TRBV12-4
clone size: few
J gene: TRBJ2-1
D gene: TRBD2
CDR3 protein: CASSRLAGGSNEQFF
CDR3 DNA: TGTGCCAGCAGCAGACTAGCGGGGGGCTCGAATGAGCAGTTCTTC

V gene: TRBV6-6
clone size: few
J gene: TRBJ1-6
D gene: -
CDR3 protein: CASSPLGAYNSPLHF
CDR3 DNA: TGTGCCAGCAGTCCTCTCGGGGCCTATAATTCACCCCTCCACTTT

V gene: TRBV21-1
clone size: few
J gene: TRBJ1-1
D gene: -
CDR3 protein: CASRGVSTRPTNTEAFF
CDR3 DNA: TGTGCCAGCAGGGGGGTATCGACAAGGCCGACGAACACTGAAGCTTTCTTT

V gene: TRBV3-1
clone size: -
J gene: TRBJ2-1
D gene: -
CDR3 protein: CASSQTYSSSYNEQFF
CDR3 DNA: TGTGCCAGCAGCCAAACCTACTCGAGCTCCTACAATGAGCAGTTCTTC

V gene: TRBV28
clone size: -
J gene: TRBJ1-5
D gene: TRBD1
CDR3 protein: CASSSLRTGVVQPQHF
CDR3 DNA: TGTGCCAGCAGCTCCCTTCGGACAGGGGTTGTTCAGCCCCAGCATTTT

V gene: TRBV5-1
clone size: many
J gene: TRBJ2-1
D gene: TRBD1
CDR3 protein: CATQTGNNEQFF
CDR3 DNA: TGCGCCACCCAGACAGGGAACAATGAGCAGTTCTTC

V gene: TRBV29-1
clone size: many
J gene: TRBJ2-3
D gene: -
CDR3 protein: CSVELANTDTQYF
CDR3 DNA: TGCAGCGTTGAACTAGCGAACACAGATACGCAGTATTTT

V gene: TRBV7-8
clone size: -
J gene: TRBJ1-1
D gene: -
CDR3 protein: CASSPMGPNTEAFF
CDR3 DNA: TGTGCCAGCAGCCCCATGGGTCCGAACACTGAAGCTTTCTTT

V gene: TRBV6-1
clone size: many
J gene: TRBJ2-2
D gene: -
CDR3 protein: CASMLGPAEGELFF
CDR3 DNA: TGTGCCAGCATGTTAGGACCTGCTGAAGGGGAGCTGTTTTTT

V gene: TRBV12-3/TRBV12-4
clone size: many
J gene: TRBJ2-4
D gene: -
CDR3 protein: CASSLEIAKNIQYF
CDR3 DNA: TGTGCCAGCAGTTTGGAGATTGCCAAAAACATTCAGTACTTC

V gene: TRBV12-3/TRBV12-4
clone size: few
J gene: TRBJ2-7
D gene: TRBD1
CDR3 protein: CASSLPRQGVYEQYF
CDR3 DNA: TGTGCCAGCAGTTTACCGAGACAGGGAGTGTACGAGCAGTACTTC

V gene: TRBV5-1
clone size: few
J gene: TRBJ2-5
D gene: -
CDR3 protein: CASANLGRNQETQYF
CDR3 DNA: TGCGCCAGCGCTAATCTCGGACGGAACCAAGAGACCCAGTACTTC

V gene: TRBV28
clone size: -
J gene: TRBJ2-7
D gene: -
CDR3 protein: CASSPMEAYEQYF
CDR3 DNA: TGTGCCAGCAGCCCTATGGAGGCCTACGAGCAGTACTTC

V gene: TRBV6-2/TRBV6-3
clone size: -
J gene: TRBJ2-7
D gene: -
CDR3 protein: CASSRALYEQYF
CDR3 DNA: TGTGCCAGCAGTCGGGCCCTCTACGAGCAGTACTTC

V gene: TRBV12-3/TRBV12-4
clone size: -
J gene: TRBJ1-3
D gene: -
CDR3 protein: CASIPGTYSSGNTIYF
CDR3 DNA: TGTGCCAGCATCCCCGGGACTTACAGCTCTGGAAACACCATATATTTT

V gene: TRBV7-6
clone size: few
J gene: TRBJ1-1
D gene: -
CDR3 protein: CASSLARGTEAFF
CDR3 DNA: TGTGCCAGCAGCTTAGCCCGGGGCACTGAAGCTTTCTTT

V gene: TRBV5-1
clone size: -
J gene: TRBJ1-1
D gene: -
CDR3 protein: CASSSVGRNTEAFF
CDR3 DNA: TGCGCCAGCAGCTCCGTCGGGCGGAACACTGAAGCTTTCTTT

V gene: TRBV12-3/TRBV12-4
clone size: few
J gene: TRBJ2-3
D gene: -
CDR3 protein: CASSSEGSADTQYF
CDR3 DNA: TGTGCCAGCAGTTCAGAGGGCTCGGCAGATACGCAGTATTTT

V gene: TRBV4-1
clone size: -
J gene: TRBJ2-1
D gene: TRBD2
CDR3 protein: CASSPIAGTSWFF
CDR3 DNA: TGCGCCAGCAGCCCGATCGCCGGGACTAGTTGGTTCTTC

V gene: TRBV20-1
clone size: few
J gene: TRBJ2-7
D gene: TRBD1
CDR3 protein: CSARGQGARDEQYF
CDR3 DNA: TGCAGTGCCCGAGGACAGGGGGCGCGGGACGAGCAGTACTTC

V gene: TRBV5-6
clone size: many
J gene: TRBJ2-7
D gene: TRBD1
CDR3 protein: CASSLLPGQAYEQYF
CDR3 DNA: TGTGCCAGCAGCCTTCTGCCCGGACAGGCCTACGAGCAGTACTTC

V gene: TRBV6-5
clone size: -
J gene: TRBJ1-2
D gene: -
CDR3 protein: CASSYSLFSGYGYTF
CDR3 DNA: TGTGCCAGCAGTTACTCATTGTTCTCAGGCTATGGCTACACCTTC

V gene: TRBV7-2
clone size: many
J gene: TRBJ1-2
D gene: -
CDR3 protein: CASSFEYPGPSLYGYTF
CDR3 DNA: TGTGCCAGCAGCTTTGAGTACCCGGGGCCAAGTTTGTATGGCTACACCTTC

V gene: TRBV5-5
clone size: few
J gene: TRBJ2-3
D gene: -
CDR3 protein: CASRFRPDTQYF
CDR3 DNA: TGTGCCAGCAGGTTTAGGCCAGATACGCAGTATTTT

V gene: TRBV7-9
clone size: -
J gene: TRBJ1-6
D gene: -
CDR3 protein: CASSPALSYNSPLHF
CDR3 DNA: TGTGCCAGCAGCCCGGCCCTGAGCTATAATTCACCCCTCCACTTT

V gene: TRBV4-3
clone size: -
J gene: TRBJ1-3
D gene: TRBD1
CDR3 protein: CASSQIQGAGNTIYF
CDR3 DNA: TGCGCCAGCAGCCAAATACAGGGGGCTGGAAACACCATATATTTT

V gene: TRBV7-2
clone size: few
J gene: TRBJ1-6
D gene: -
CDR3 protein: CASSLGFGPVHNSPLHF
CDR3 DNA: TGTGCCAGCAGCTTAGGATTTGGGCCAGTACATAATTCACCCCTCCACTTT

V gene: TRBV7-9
clone size: medium-sized
J gene: TRBJ2-4
D gene: TRBD2
CDR3 protein: CASSLVQRGKNIQYF
CDR3 DNA: TGTGCCAGCAGCTTAGTGCAGCGGGGAAAAAACATTCAGTACTTC

V gene: TRBV7-8
clone size: many
J gene: TRBJ2-2
D gene: -
CDR3 protein: CASSLGTANTGELFF
CDR3 DNA: TGTGCCAGCAGCTTAGGGACTGCGAACACCGGGGAGCTGTTTTTT

V gene: TRBV5-6
clone size: few
J gene: TRBJ2-2
D gene: -
CDR3 protein: CASMPQGYTGELFF
CDR3 DNA: TGTGCCAGCATGCCTCAGGGGTACACCGGGGAGCTGTTTTTT

V gene: TRBV18
clone size: -
J gene: TRBJ2-3
D gene: -
CDR3 protein: CASSQKWDTQYF
CDR3 DNA: TGTGCCAGCTCACAGAAATGGGATACGCAGTATTTT

V gene: TRBV19
clone size: -
J gene: TRBJ2-2
D gene: TRBD1
CDR3 protein: CASSGQGVTGELFF
CDR3 DNA: TGTGCCAGTAGTGGGCAGGGGGTAACCGGGGAGCTGTTTTTT

V gene: TRBV11-1
clone size: -
J gene: TRBJ2-3
D gene: -
CDR3 protein: CASSPRDWRGTDTQYF
CDR3 DNA: TGTGCCAGCAGCCCGCGAGACTGGAGGGGCACAGATACGCAGTATTTT

V gene: TRBV28
clone size: -
J gene: TRBJ2-4
D gene: TRBD1
CDR3 protein: CASSSGTGGAKNIQYF
CDR3 DNA: TGTGCCAGCAGTTCAGGGACAGGAGGGGCCAAAAACATTCAGTACTTC

V gene: TRBV12-3/TRBV12-4
clone size: -
J gene: TRBJ2-3
D gene: TRBD2
CDR3 protein: CASSARLAGRADTQYF
CDR3 DNA: TGTGCCAGCAGTGCCCGACTAGCGGGGAGGGCAGATACGCAGTATTTT

V gene: TRBV4-2
clone size: once
J gene: TRBJ1-5
D gene: TRBD1
CDR3 protein: CASSQDRDSRNQPQHF
CDR3 DNA: TGTGCCAGCAGCCAAGATCGGGACAGCCGCAATCAGCCCCAGCATTTT

V gene: TRBV11-2
clone size: -
J gene: TRBJ2-5
D gene: TRBD1
CDR3 protein: CASSTLGQQETQYF
CDR3 DNA: TGTGCCAGCAGCACTCTGGGACAGCAAGAGACCCAGTACTTC

V gene: TRBV11-2
clone size: -
J gene: TRBJ1-5
D gene: -
CDR3 protein: CASSLAQGPGQPQHF
CDR3 DNA: TGTGCCAGCAGCTTGGCGCAGGGCCCTGGTCAGCCCCAGCATTTT